This T cell receptor beta chain derives from a study of blood T cell repertoires in COVID-19 (dated by TCRdb to 2020 to 2021). Turning to the overall study: Collaborator samples came from the United States, Italy and Spain and covered acute and convalescent phases of COVID-19. The material from the prospective study consisted of cDNA or gDNA derived from T cells, B-cell-depleted T cells, or PBMCs. Subjects who had been exposed to COVID-19, were actively infected with it, or had recovered from it provided the deeply sampled blood TCRbeta repertoires that made up the dataset. The repertoires were made available in a free public database intended to serve as a resource for research on the immune response to SARS-CoV-2. The samples were drawn from two sources: the first 160 participants of the ongoing ImmuneRACE study, and fewer than 1,500 subjects contributed by 6 global collaborators. The sample metadata nearly always contained a de-identified subject ID, COVID-19 status, age in years and sex. Where available, HLA class I and class II types were obtained from metadata supplied by the sample provider rather than from assay-based typing.

General findings and caveats noted by the study authors: The amount of clinical and demographic metadata varied by source and participant and was provided uncurated.

The CDR3 has 17 amino acids, counting the end cysteine and phenylalanine. Only the CDR3 part of the read is kept: 51 bases, read in frame from the first base. The germline V end is reduced by 4 bases and the J end by 7 bases; junction bases left unmatched: 15. In the germline V gene, CDR1 corresponds to LGHNA and CDR2 to YNFKEQ. The immunoSEQ Assay, a bias-controlled multiplex PCR, was used to amplify TCRbeta CDR3 regions from genomic DNA. From the authors' description of their analysis: Nucleated cell counts per sample were estimated from amplification of reference gene primers within the assay. To quantify the absolute abundance of each unique TCRbeta CDR3 rearrangement, sequence reads were collapsed and filtered. For each sample, productive Simpson clonality was calculated as the square root of Simpson's diversity index over productive rearrangements. The source is immuneACCESS, and TCRdb retained only in-frame sequences with V and J called. Part of the clones is not carried over; for the studies checked, unresolved V genes explain less than half of this, and the remainder is unexplained. V and J calls and clone size come straight from that table; D and trimming were deduced from the DNA. The sample data list fewer than 95,000 clones, and around 88% of these were observed just once. Of the sample, around 5% falls within the top ten clones.

The collaborating institutions used their own protocols to collect whole blood in K2EDTA tubes. Collaborator samples were shipped for TCRbeta analysis as frozen whole blood, isolated PBMCs, or DNA extracted from either sample type. With respect to this clone: There is no known antigen for this receptor. Per-base quality was not reported, and no clone a single base away is much larger than it.

Sequencing was carried out using peripheral blood. This sequence was found in a woman aged 80 or older with acute or convalescent COVID-19. The sequence is built from TRBV4-2 and TRBJ2-1; 8 middle bases align to TRBD2. This receptor carries the CDR3 CASSPIHGLAGKNEQFF. The DNA sequence reads TGTGCCAGCAGCCCCATCCACGGACTAGCAGGGAAAAATGAGCAGTTCTTC.